Below are 12 T cell receptor beta chains sequenced from a single sample in a study of T cells in Graves' hyperthyroidism and ophthalmopathy. Amplification of TCR beta CDR3 regions was performed using RNA transcripts as template. Using the HTBI primer set, a first-round RT-PCR was run on the TCR CDR3. Via MiXCR, TCRdb re-called the multiplex PCR reads, giving one row per CDR3 protein. The table has roughly 510,000 distinct CDR3 sequences, more than 20% seen once. The specimen was blood. The receptors derive from a man in his late teens or twenties with Graves' hyperthyroidism.

The chain has TRBV12-3 or TRBV12-4 and TRBJ1-1; 7 positions match TRBD1. The CDR3 is 14 amino acids. V was clipped by 7 bases and J by 3 bases; unmatched bases: 8. CDR3 in DNA: TGTGCCAGCAAAAGGGGGCGACGGGACACTGAAGCTTTCTTT. It specifies CASKRGRRDTEAFF.

This sequence joins TRBV5-1 and TRBJ1-1; 7 bases are shared with TRBD1. Losses at the gene ends were 6 bases for V and 6 bases for J; bases not matched to a gene: 11. This CDR3 region has 14 residues. Germline lookup yields CDR1 SGHRS and CDR2 YFSETQ. Here the CDR3 reads CASKGAKGRAEAFF. DNA for the CDR3: TGCGCCAGCAAGGGGGCGAAGGGTAGAGCTGAAGCTTTCTTT.

The V call is TRBV19, the J call TRBJ1-2, with a weak D call TRBD1 (5 bases). The CDR3 totals 12 residues. Germline V gene data show CDR1 as LNHDA and CDR2 as SQIVND (reference sequence). V gave up 11 bases and J gave up 1 base, with 11 bases separating them. The CDR3 DNA sequence: TGTGCCTCTGAGGACATTAACTATGGCTACACCTTC. Translated, it gives CASEDINYGYTF.

This clonotype was seen ten or more times. The rearrangement joins TRBV30 to TRBJ1-5, with D uncertain. V gave up 0 bases and J gave up 3 bases, with 12 bases separating them. Germline CDR1 and CDR2: GTSNPN and SVGIG (reference sequence). The CDR3 has 15 amino acids. The CDR3 is CAWSVRWGINQPQHF. The CDR3 DNA reads as TGTGCCTGGAGTGTACGTTGGGGAATCAATCAGCCCCAGCATTTT.

This clonotype was observed a handful of times. The rearrangement uses TRBV5-1 and TRBJ2-7, with 11 bases identical to TRBD2. Germline V gene data show CDR1 as SGHRS and CDR2 as YFSETQ. This CDR3 comprises 17 residues. V was clipped by 2 bases and J by 4 bases; unmatched bases: 11. This CDR3 reads CASSFDSGGAIVYEQYF. In nucleotides, the CDR3 is TGCGCCAGCAGCTTCGATAGCGGGGGGGCCATAGTTTACGAGCAGTACTTC. The whole variable domain, remainder taken from reference TRBV5-1 and TRBJ2-7, is KAGVTQTPRYLIKTRGQQVTLSCSPISGHRSVSWYQQTPGQGLQFLFEYFSETQRNKGNFPGRFSGRQFSNSRSEMNVSTLELGDSALYLCASSFDSGGAIVYEQYFGPGTRLTVT.

The V gene is TRBV7-8, the J gene TRBJ2-7; TRBD2 matches 10 bases. This CDR3 comprises 13 residues. The germline V gene has CDR1 SGHVS and CDR2 FQNEAQ. V lost 6 bases and J lost 5; bases outside the gene matches: 4. This CDR3 is CASSTGLANEQYF. CDR3 in DNA: TGTGCCAGCAGTACGGGACTAGCGAACGAGCAGTACTTC.

This clonotype was seen repeatedly, ten times or more. The chain joins TRBV4-1 to TRBJ2-5; no reliable D call. Trimming took 0 bases from V and 8 from J, leaving 10 bases between them. Germline-derived CDR1 and CDR2 are MGHRA and YSYEKL. The CDR3 loop spans 13 amino acids. Written as DNA, the CDR3 is TGCGCCAGCAGCCAAGATCTTAAGGGCACCCAGTACTTC. Amino acid sequence: CASSQDLKGTQYF.

A few counts support this clonotype. V and J are TRBV18 and TRBJ1-3; possible D gene TRBD1, 5 bases. V dropped 3 bases and J dropped 2 bases, with 14 bases sitting between them. Germline-derived CDR1 and CDR2 are KGHSH and LQKENI. CDR3 length: 16 residues. CDR3 amino acids: CASSPAGRLAGNTIYF. The CDR3 DNA is TGTGCCAGCTCACCGGCAGGGCGCCTTGCTGGAAACACCATATATTTT.

This clonotype has a handful of counts. The gene calls are TRBV6-1 and TRBJ2-7; 12 nucleotides align to TRBD1. J lost 4 bases, V lost 2 bases, and 3 bases had no gene match. The CDR3 length is 15 residues. Germline V CDR1 and CDR2: MNHNS, SASEGT. The CDR3 loop reads CASSESGQGAYEQYF. The CDR3, as DNA: TGTGCCAGCAGTGAATCGGGACAGGGGGCGTACGAGCAGTACTTC.

The table lists this clonotype with many counts. This rearrangement joins TRBV7-2 to TRBJ2-2; the match to TRBD1 covers 8 bases. After removal of 11 bases from V and 5 bases from J, the junction contained 10 bases not matched to a gene. Germline V lookup: CDR1 SGHTA, CDR2 FQGNSA. The CDR3 has 14 residues. The CDR3 reads CAGGDRKRTGELFF. CDR3 sequence (DNA): TGTGCCGGTGGGGACAGGAAGCGGACCGGGGAGCTGTTTTTT.

This clonotype was detected only once. The chain has TRBV12-3 or TRBV12-4 and TRBJ1-2, with unresolved D. Trimming stripped 3 bases from V and 6 bases from J, with 11 bases between. The CDR3 has 13 residues. The CDR3 nucleotides read TGTGCCAGCAGTTTTCCGGGGATCCATGGCTACACCTTC. The encoded protein is CASSFPGIHGYTF.

This clonotype was recorded many times. This sequence joins TRBV6-4 and TRBJ1-5, with 9 bases lining up with TRBD1. Germline V gives CDR1 MRHNA, CDR2 SNTAGT. The CDR3 covers 15 residues. V was pared by 5 bases and J by 4 bases, with 6 bases of the junction left unmatched. DNA of the CDR3: TGTGCCAGCAGTATACAGGGGGCCCAGAATCAGCCCCAGCATTTT. The encoded protein is CASSIQGAQNQPQHF.